Each of the 14 T cell receptor beta chains below was sequenced from the same sample in a study of neurological immune-mediated disorders. Regarding time point: longitudinal time-point 1 (baseline). TCRdb analysed the 5' RACE reads with MiXCR anew, one entry per CDR3 protein. The data hold about 71,000 distinct CDR3 sequences, with roughly 15% observed a single time. Material for sequencing was PBMCs. The source is a female donor with HTLV-1-associated myelopathy (HAM/TSP).

This clonotype has more than one count but fewer than ten. The CDR3: CASSLARGRPDTQYF. The CDR3 DNA reads TGCGCCAGCAGCTTGGCCAGGGGGCGCCCAGATACGCAGTATTTT. The V gene is TRBV5-1, the J gene TRBJ2-3, with 8 bases fitting TRBD1. With 0 bases clipped from V and 4 bases from J, the junction kept 4 bases outside the gene matches. Per germline, CDR1 SGHRS and CDR2 YFSETQ. The CDR3 totals 15 residues.

This clonotype showed up many times. For the CDR3, the DNA is TGCGCCAGCAGCCAAGCAGAATATAGCAATCAGCCCCAGCATTTT. Protein sequence: CASSQAEYSNQPQHF. V usage is TRBV4-1 and J usage is TRBJ1-5; D is unclear. The CDR3 is 15 residues long. The germline gives CDR1 MGHRA, CDR2 YSYEKL. Trimming stripped 1 base from V and 0 bases from J, with 7 bases between.

This clonotype was counted many times. V gene TRBV20-1 combines with J gene TRBJ1-2; D is ambiguous. Trimming took 4 bases from V and 6 from J, leaving 27 bases between them. Germline CDR1 reads DFQATT; CDR2 reads SNEGSKA (reference sequence). The CDR3 is 17 amino acids. In nucleotides, the CDR3 is TGCAGTGCTATCCTAAGAGGTCTTTACGGAGGCCCAAATGGCTACACCTTC. Amino acid sequence: CSAILRGLYGGPNGYTF.

This clonotype has at least ten counts. The V gene is TRBV7-2, the J gene TRBJ1-5, with D unresolved. The germline CDR1 and CDR2 sequences are SGHTA and FQGNSA. V lost 1 base, J lost 1 base, and 8 bases lay in between. The CDR3 spans 15 residues. The CDR3 DNA is TGTGCCAGCAGCTTAGGGATTGACAGCAATCAGCCCCAGCATTTT. This encodes CASSLGIDSNQPQHF.

This clonotype was detected many times. V usage is TRBV6-2 or TRBV6-3 and J usage is TRBJ2-6; D is ambiguous. The CDR3 runs 16 residues. V was clipped by 0 bases and J by 1 base, with 7 bases between them. Germline-derived CDR1 and CDR2 are MNHEY and SVGEGT. The CDR3 sequence is CASSYSTGSGANVLTF. The CDR3 coding sequence is TGTGCCAGCAGTTACTCGACCGGGTCTGGGGCCAACGTCCTGACTTTC.

In this sample, this clonotype turned up many times. This chain joins TRBV3-1 and TRBJ2-5; tentatively, D is TRBD2 (6 bases). The CDR3 sequence is 16 residues long. Trimming pared 0 bases from V and 3 bases from J, leaving 14 bases between. Germline CDR1 is LGHDT and CDR2 is YNNKEL (reference sequence). The CDR3 DNA is TGTGCCAGCAGCCAAGATAGCTGGGGGGTCAAAGAGACCCAGTACTTC. Residues: CASSQDSWGVKETQYF.

This clonotype was found many times. V is TRBV10-3 and J is TRBJ2-1; 11 bases are a match to TRBD2. Losses at the gene ends were 7 bases for V and 4 bases for J; bases not matched to a gene: 9. Germline CDR1 reads ENHRY; CDR2 reads SYGVKD. The CDR3 is 16 amino acids. CDR3 in amino acids: CAIMSASGGSYNEQFF. Here the CDR3 DNA reads TGTGCCATCATGTCGGCTAGCGGGGGGTCTTACAATGAGCAGTTCTTC.

This clonotype was seen a handful of times. J is TRBJ2-7 and V is TRBV6-6, with TRBD1 identical over 7 bases. Looked up from germline, CDR1 is MNHNY and CDR2 is SVGAGI (reference sequence). The CDR3 has 14 residues. V lost 5 bases to trimming and J lost 3 bases; unmatched junction nucleotides: 7. The CDR3 DNA sequence: TGTGCCAGCAGTAAATCGACAGGGAACTACGAGCAGTACTTC. As protein: CASSKSTGNYEQYF.

This clonotype has at least ten counts. V gene TRBV3-1 combines with J gene TRBJ2-2; D gene unclear. V dropped 1 base and J dropped 0 bases, with 9 bases sitting between them. The germline V gene encodes CDR1 LGHDT and CDR2 YNNKEL (reference sequence). CDR3 length equals 16 residues. CDR3 DNA sequence: TGTGCCAGCAGCCAAGTGTCTGGGGCGAACACCGGGGAGCTGTTTTTT. The encoded protein is CASSQVSGANTGELFF.

This clonotype occurred many times. The V call is TRBV5-1, the J call TRBJ2-7, with 8 positions matching TRBD2. CDR3 length equals 15 residues. Unmatched junction bases numbered 8, after V lost 0 bases and J lost 6 bases. Germline V gene sequence: CDR1 SGHRS, CDR2 YFSETQ. The CDR3 DNA is TGCGCCAGCAGCTTGGTCGCGGGGGGAGATGCCGAGCAGTACTTC. It yields the protein CASSLVAGGDAEQYF.

Many counts were recorded for this clonotype. V usage is TRBV29-1 and J usage is TRBJ1-1; D not resolved. The V gene lost 2 bases and the J gene lost 7 bases, with 14 bases spanning the gap. Germline V gene lookup returns CDR1 SQVTM and CDR2 ANQGSEA. The CDR3 covers 13 residues. CDR3 loop: CSVERRAANEAFF. CDR3 bases: TGCAGCGTTGAAAGGAGGGCAGCCAATGAAGCTTTCTTT.

This clonotype has ten or more counts. The V call is TRBV6-2 or TRBV6-3, the J call TRBJ2-7; D may match TRBD1 or TRBD2 (5 bases each). Germline CDR1 reads MNHEY; CDR2 reads SVGEGT. Trimming took 4 bases from V and 4 from J, leaving 20 bases between them. This CDR3 is built from 16 residues. The CDR3 protein is CASSFRGPWGNYEQYF. Here the CDR3 DNA reads TGTGCCAGCAGTTTCCGCGGGCCTTGGGGGAATTACGAGCAGTACTTC.

This clonotype was seen many times. This rearrangement joins TRBV5-1 to TRBJ2-5; no definite D call. The ends were cut back, 2 bases at V and 5 bases at J, with 10 bases in the middle. This CDR3 has 13 residues. In germline, CDR1 is SGHRS, CDR2 YFSETQ. DNA of the CDR3: TGCGCCAGCAGCTTTCGGGCCGGGGAGACCCAGTACTTC. Its protein is CASSFRAGETQYF.

The table lists this clonotype with many counts. The chain carries TRBV7-9 and TRBJ2-3; D possibly corresponds to TRBD1 (7 bases). Germline V gene sequence: CDR1 SEHNR, CDR2 FQNEAQ (reference sequence). V gave up 4 bases and J gave up 3 bases, with 17 bases separating them. This CDR3 has 16 amino acids. The CDR3 sequence: CASSSERQGGTDTQYF. DNA of the CDR3: TGTGCCAGCAGCTCCGAGCGGCAGGGGGGAACAGATACGCAGTATTTT. The variable domain in full, with the rest retrieved from reference TRBV7-9 and TRBJ2-3, is DTGVSQNPRHKITKRGQNVTFRCDPISEHNRLYWYRQTLGQGPEFLTYFQNEAQLEKSRLLSDRFSAERPKGSFSTLEIQRTEQGDSAMYLCASSSERQGGTDTQYFGPGTRLTVL.